This TCR beta chain was recorded in a study of neoadjuvant anti-PD-1 for oral cavity cancer. TCRdb keeps only in-frame clones here, not all; method: immunoSEQ multiplex PCR. The sample yields several thousand clones, 50% to 60% seen once. The receptor was derived from a person between 40 and 85 years old with oral cavity squamous cell carcinoma. Sequenced here: tumor tissue, sampled before nivolumab (anti-PD-1) treatment.

The CDR3 region has the DNA TGTGCCAGCAGGATACCGGGACAGGGGGTAGAGACCCAGTACTTC. Its translation is CASRIPGQGVETQYF. The chain links TRBV27 to TRBJ2-5; the match to TRBD1 covers 11 bases. CDR3 length: 15 amino acids. The J segment lost 4 bases and the V segment lost 6 bases, leaving 7 bases of the junction unmatched. Looked up from germline, CDR1 is MNHEY and CDR2 is SMNVEV (reference sequence).